These 5 T cell receptor beta chains came from one sample sequenced in a study of glioma-infiltrating T cells. The iRepertoire nested amplicon-rescue multiplex PCR amplified TCR alpha and beta CDR3s from RNA. TCRdb itself ran the multiplex PCR reads through MiXCR, one entry per CDR3 protein. The sample contains about 94,000 distinct CDR3 sequences, 20% to 25% of which appear only once. Material: glioma tissue, nonneoplastic brain tissue, or PBMCs (not recorded which). These receptors were obtained from a human donor with low-grade glioma or glioblastoma, undergoing nonglioma brain surgery, or in good health (not recorded which).

The chain carries TRBV12-3 or TRBV12-4 and TRBJ2-7; 9 nucleotides line up with TRBD2. With 6 bases clipped from V and 3 bases from J, the junction kept 6 bases outside the gene matches. This CDR3 is 14 amino acids long. The CDR3 nucleotides read TGTGCCAGCAGGAGCGGGAGGATAGACTACGAGCAGTACTTC. Encoded protein: CASRSGRIDYEQYF.

A remark on this clonotype: Without the conserved terminal phenylalanine or tryptophan, this CDR3 likely stems from a read error. V and J are TRBV29-1 and TRBJ1-2; D is possibly TRBD1 (6 bases). Looked up from germline, CDR1 is SQVTM and CDR2 is ANQGSEA. There are 12 residues in the CDR3. CDR3 sequence (DNA): TGCAGCGTCCGTGACAGGAGCTATGACTACACCTTA. Encoded protein: CSVRDRSYDYTL.

This clonotype was counted at least ten times. J is TRBJ1-1 and V is TRBV6-4; weak D call: TRBD1 (5 bases). The V end lost 6 bases, the J end lost 1 base, and 9 bases lay between the germline ends. Germline CDR1 and CDR2: MRHNA and SNTAGT. The CDR3 covers 13 residues. CDR3 coding DNA: TGTGCCAGCAGCCAGGGTAAGAACACTGAAGCTTTCTTT. Translated, it gives CASSQGKNTEAFF.

There are many counts of this clonotype. This chain joins TRBV6-5 and TRBJ1-1, with D perhaps matching TRBD1 (5 bases). The CDR3 covers 15 residues. The germline gives CDR1 MNHEY, CDR2 SVGAGI. Trimming pared 0 bases from V and 2 bases from J, leaving 10 bases between. CDR3 coding DNA: TGTGCCAGCAGTTACTCCCCGACAGCCAACACTGAAGCTTTCTTT. It yields the protein CASSYSPTANTEAFF.

At least ten counts were recorded for this clonotype. The gene calls are TRBV18 and TRBJ2-3; the D gene could be TRBD1 or TRBD2 (5 bases each). Germline CDR1 is KGHSH and CDR2 is LQKENI. This CDR3 spans 15 amino acids. Trimming stripped 6 bases from V and 7 bases from J, with 20 bases between. CDR3 protein: CASSPGDGRRYTQYF. The CDR3 DNA sequence: TGTGCCAGCTCGCCCGGGGACGGAAGGAGGTATACGCAGTATTTT.